This T cell receptor (beta chain) is drawn from a study of memory CD4+ T cells and cytomegalovirus serostatus. Findings and limits, study-wide: About 40% of the roughly 160 known CMV-associated TCRbeta sequences appeared in CD4+ memory.

Concerning this clone: The target antigen is unknown.

Trimming shortened V by 4 bases and J by 2 bases, and 8 bases separated the two germline ends. The CDR3 runs to 13 residues. Germline CDR1 ENHRY, CDR2 SYGVKD. Single viable CD3+CD4+CD8-CD45RO+ cells were sorted as the memory CD4+ T cells. Original data processing: After removing out-of-frame reads, around 2,100,000 distinct TCRbeta sequences remained. Measured with immunoSEQ multiplex PCR; TCRdb has only the in-frame clones, and not every one. For V, J and clone size, that table is used; D and trimming come from the DNA. The sample has 60,000 to 70,000 clones; about 78% are singletons. This chain uses TRBV10-3 with TRBJ1-1, with unresolved D. This TCR came from an adult in good health and CMV-seronegative. Some clones in this sample may be carry-over from other donors' samples. The sequencing input was memory CD4+ T cells from blood. The CDR3 bases are TGTGCCATCAGTGGATCGGCAAACACTGAAGCTTTCTTT. Protein: CAISGSANTEAFF.